This TCR beta chain was profiled in a study of T cell responses to AZD1222 COVID-19 vaccine. The germline V gene encodes CDR1 SGHRS and CDR2 YFSETQ. Trimming took off 5 bases at V and 5 bases at J, with 13 bases between the two ends. The CDR3 length is 13 residues. Regarding this clone: What it recognizes is unknown.

The method was immunoSEQ multiplex PCR; TCRdb's version includes in-frame clones alone and lacks a portion of them. The sample contains approximately 99,000 clones, approximately 86% of which appear only once. General study results and limits: Females made up more of the donors, who were largely white British, and clonal diversity may have come out too low. Researchers took repertoire samples only after the peak T cell response had come.

The material sequenced was peripheral blood, taken on day 0 of AZD1222 vaccination. This sequence originates from an adult in good health. The chain couples TRBV5-1 to TRBJ2-5; D is undetermined. This chain's CDR3 is CASSGFLGETQYF. DNA for the CDR3: TGCGCCAGCAGTGGGTTCTTGGGGGAGACCCAGTACTTC.